These 2 T cell receptor beta chains were all obtained from the same sample, sequenced in a study of beta chain features in type 1 diabetes. Expressed TCRB transcripts were sequenced because the isolated RNA had all been reverse transcribed beforehand. The table came from immunoSEQ multiplex PCR; TCRdb's copy has only in-frame clones and leaves some out. The repertoire holds 310,000 or so clones, with 6.5% to 10% as singletons. Sequencing used central memory CD4+ T cells from blood. Receptors were obtained from a young woman in good health.

This clone was recorded a few times. The chain couples TRBV19 to TRBJ1-5; a possible D gene is TRBD1 (6 bases). This CDR3 is 13 amino acids long. V shed 5 bases and J shed 3 bases, with 8 bases lying between them. The germline CDR1 and CDR2 sequences are LNHDA and SQIVND (reference sequence). CDR3 sequence (DNA): TGTGCCAGTAGTTGGGACAACAATCAGCCCCAGCATTTT. Its protein product is CASSWDNNQPQHF.

This clone occurred a few times. V is TRBV4-3 and J is TRBJ2-2; D is uncertain. Per germline, CDR1 LGHNA and CDR2 YSLEER. The V end was cut by 2 bases, the J end by 6 bases, with 10 bases between. The CDR3 length is 14 residues. The CDR3 DNA sequence: TGCGCCAGCAGCCAAAACGCCGTGGCCGGGGAGCTGTTTTTT. Residues: CASSQNAVAGELFF.